This T cell receptor (beta chain) was sequenced for a study of T cell changes during pregnancy in multiple sclerosis. TCRdb's table, derived via immunoSEQ multiplex PCR, lists solely in-frame clones and lacks some. Of tens of thousands of clones in the sample, 93% were seen once. This clone was seen once. The V gene lost 5 bases and the J gene lost 0 bases, with 17 bases spanning the gap. Germline values: CDR1 MDHEN, CDR2 SYDVKM. The CDR3 has 17 amino acids. The chain has TRBV28 and TRBJ1-5; possibly TRBD1 for D (5 bases). The sequenced sample was CD4+ T cells from peripheral blood mononuclear cells, obtained in the third trimester of pregnancy. The source is a female donor with multiple sclerosis, enrolled in a pregnancy study. In nucleotides, the CDR3 is TGTGCCAGCAGTCCACACCAGGGTCCCGGTAGCAATCAGCCCCAGCATTTT. It is translated as CASSPHQGPGSNQPQHF.